These 31 T cell receptor beta chains were all obtained from the same sample, sequenced in a study of T cells in Graves' hyperthyroidism and ophthalmopathy. Authors of the study amplified TCR beta CDR3 regions from RNA transcripts. HTBI primers were the set used in a first-round RT-PCR of the TCR CDR3. TCRdb re-analysed the multiplex PCR reads in MiXCR, keeping a single row per CDR3 protein. Of hundreds of thousands of distinct CDR3 sequences in the sample, around 16% are singletons; the top ten hold around 14%. Material: blood. The receptor set was obtained from a young woman with Graves' hyperthyroidism.

The chain couples TRBV6-1 to TRBJ2-3; D unresolved. Germline values: CDR1 MNHNS, CDR2 SASEGT. The V gene lost 7 bases and the J gene lost 3 bases, with 17 bases spanning the gap. This CDR3 has 15 amino acids. Written as DNA, the CDR3 is TGTGCCAGCACACAGCTGGCCCCCTCTACAGATACGCAGTATTTT. Amino acid sequence: CASTQLAPSTDTQYF.

The rearrangement uses TRBV28 and TRBJ1-2, with D possibly being TRBD1 (6 bases). The germline gives CDR1 MDHEN, CDR2 SYDVKM. V was clipped by 2 bases and J by 3 bases, with 10 bases between them. This CDR3 is 14 amino acids long. The CDR3 reads CASSLVGGYYGYTF. The DNA of the CDR3 is TGTGCCAGCAGTTTAGTGGGGGGCTACTATGGCTACACCTTC.

This sequence joins TRBV6-1 and TRBJ2-7; 9 bases line up with TRBD1. Germline assignment: CDR1 MNHNS and CDR2 SASEGT. J was trimmed by 3 bases and V by 5 bases; bases with no gene match: 5. The length of the CDR3 is 14 residues. Written as DNA, the CDR3 is TGTGCCAGCAGTTTCGGGACAGGGTTCTACGAGCAGTACTTC. This codes for CASSFGTGFYEQYF.

In its sample, this clonotype was seen many times. This chain uses TRBV5-4 with TRBJ2-1; TRBD2 matches at 9 bases. V lost 0 bases and J lost 7; bases outside the gene matches: 8. This CDR3 is built from 16 residues. Germline V gene data show CDR1 as SGHNT and CDR2 as YYREEE (reference sequence). CDR3 residues: CASSLATAGGFNEQFF. Written as DNA, the CDR3 is TGTGCCAGCAGCTTGGCCACAGCGGGGGGTTTTAATGAGCAGTTCTTC. The full variable domain, completed using reference TRBV5-4 and TRBJ2-1, is ETGVTQSPTHLIKTRGQQVTLRCSSQSGHNTVSWYQQALGQGPQFIFQYYREEENGRGNFPPRFSGLQFPNYSSELNVNALELDDSALYLCASSLATAGGFNEQFFGPGTRLTVL.

This clonotype was detected many times. The rearrangement uses TRBV6-5 and TRBJ2-7; D is perhaps TRBD2 (5 bases). CDR3 length: 14 amino acids. Germline V gives CDR1 MNHEY, CDR2 SVGAGI. V was clipped by 0 bases and J by 6 bases, with 12 bases between them. This CDR3 is CASSYSSGWFEQYF. For the CDR3, the DNA is TGTGCCAGCAGTTACTCGTCGGGGTGGTTCGAGCAGTACTTC.

The chain joins TRBV19 to TRBJ1-5; TRBD1 is a possible D gene (5 bases). The CDR3 extends over 13 amino acids. V shed 7 bases and J shed 2 bases, with 9 bases lying between them. Germline lookup yields CDR1 LNHDA and CDR2 SQIVND (reference sequence). CDR3 coding DNA: TGTGCCAGTACACCCAGGGGCAATCAGCCCCAGCATTTT. Its protein is CASTPRGNQPQHF.

This clonotype was counted at least ten times. This chain links TRBV6-1 with TRBJ2-1; unclear D gene. Germline V lookup: CDR1 MNHNS, CDR2 SASEGT. The CDR3 contains 14 residues. Trimming removed 0 bases at V and 4 bases at J, with 7 bases between. The CDR3 region has the DNA TGTGCCAGCAGTGAAGCCCTAACGTACAATGAGCAGTTCTTC. Amino acid sequence: CASSEALTYNEQFF.

This clonotype was seen a few times. With a much larger clone just one base away, this may be a read error. This chain uses TRBV29-1 with TRBJ2-4, with D tentatively TRBD1 or TRBD2 (5 bases each). The CDR3 has 11 residues. CDR1 is SQVTM and CDR2 is ANQGSEA in the germline V gene. V lost 1 base to trimming and J lost 11 bases, with 9 bases between them. As DNA, the CDR3 is TGCAGCGTTGAAGTCCGGGGCGTTCAGTACTTC. Translated, it gives CSVEVRGVQYF.

With respect to this clonotype: This may arise from a read error, as a much more abundant clone is one base away. This chain connects TRBV12-3 or TRBV12-4 to TRBJ2-3; 8 bases map to TRBD2. The CDR3 loop spans 14 amino acids. For the CDR3, the DNA is TGTGCCTGCAGTAATAGCGGGGTTACAGATACGCAGTATTTT. This encodes CACSNSGVTDTQYF.

In the case of this clonotype: This could be a read error, since a much larger clone is one nucleotide away. V gene TRBV20-1 combines with J gene TRBJ2-7; no clear D. Trimming removed 0 bases from V and 3 bases from J, with 3 bases in between. The CDR3 spans 11 residues. CDR1 is DFQATT, CDR2 SNEGSKA, per germline (reference sequence). The CDR3 nucleotides read TGCAGTGCTAGAGACCTCTACGAGCAGTACTTC. Translated: CSARDLYEQYF.

This clonotype has ten or more counts. The J gene is TRBJ1-6, the V gene TRBV2; no clear D. V shed 2 bases and J shed 7 bases, with 12 bases lying between them. Germline loops: CDR1 SNHLY, CDR2 FYNNEI. The CDR3 is 15 residues long. CDR3 sequence reads: CASSERAETNSPLHF. CDR3 sequence (DNA): TGTGCCAGCAGTGAAAGGGCGGAGACCAATTCACCCCTCCACTTT.

This clonotype was found many times. V usage is TRBV29-1 and J usage is TRBJ2-7; 9 nucleotides align to TRBD2. CDR3 length: 20 amino acids. The germline CDR1 and CDR2 sequences are SQVTM and ANQGSEA. The V gene end was trimmed by 0 bases and the J gene end by 4 bases; junction bases not matched to a gene: 22. The CDR3, as DNA: TGCAGCGTTGAAGACGTTAACTACGCTAGCGGGGAGTTCGCTCATTACGAGCAGTACTTC. It codes for CSVEDVNYASGEFAHYEQYF.

Many counts were recorded for this clonotype. This rearrangement joins TRBV28 to TRBJ1-1; maybe TRBD1 (5 bases). Trimming left V 7 bases short and J 11 bases short, with 14 bases between. The CDR3 length is 11 residues. The germline V gene has CDR1 MDHEN and CDR2 SYDVKM. This CDR3 reads CASILAGRAFF. The CDR3 DNA reads as TGTGCCAGCATTCTCGCAGGGCGGGCTTTCTTT.

This clonotype was counted at least ten times. The V gene is TRBV3-1, the J gene TRBJ2-1, with 14 bases that match TRBD2. J was trimmed by 9 bases and V by 2 bases; bases with no gene match: 9. The CDR3 consists of 17 residues. Germline V gene data show CDR1 as LGHDT and CDR2 as YNNKEL (reference sequence). As DNA, the CDR3 is TGTGCCAGCAGCCAACCTAAGGGACTAGCGGGAGTGTCTGAGCAGTTCTTC. The encoded protein is CASSQPKGLAGVSEQFF.

The chain employs TRBV18 and TRBJ1-5; D not certain. The CDR3 has 16 amino acids. Germline CDR1 and CDR2: KGHSH and LQKENI. Between the trimmed V and J ends, which lost 4 bases and 4 bases, there was a span of 17 bases. The DNA of the CDR3 is TGTGCCAGCTCACACAACCCGATCGGAAGGAATCAGCCCCAGCATTTT. As protein: CASSHNPIGRNQPQHF.

This clonotype was observed a single time. In nucleotides, the CDR3 is TGTGCCGTAAGGGAGGCGAACACTGAAGCTTTCTTT. Its protein product is CAVREANTEAFF. This chain links TRBV10-3 with TRBJ1-1; D uncertain. Trimming removed 11 bases from V and 1 base from J, with 11 bases in between. Germline CDR1 ENHRY, CDR2 SYGVKD. This CDR3 has 12 residues.

This clonotype was picked up a small number of times. V is TRBV20-1 and J is TRBJ1-6; 8 positions agree with TRBD1. The germline CDR1 and CDR2 sequences are DFQATT and SNEGSKA (reference sequence). V gave up 0 bases and J gave up 4 bases; unmatched junction bases: 5. This CDR3 is built from 16 residues. The CDR3 region has the DNA TGCAGTGCTAGAGATCGACAGGGGAATTATAATTCACCCCTCCACTTT. Protein product: CSARDRQGNYNSPLHF.

The gene calls are TRBV28 and TRBJ2-3; 7 positions match TRBD2. This CDR3 has 22 amino acids. CDR1 is MDHEN, CDR2 SYDVKM, per germline. V gave up 6 bases and J gave up 0 bases; unmatched junction bases: 27. This CDR3 is CASSRRGGGGGEKPRSTDTQYF. CDR3 nucleotides: TGTGCCAGCAGCCGGCGGGGTGGGGGGGGGGGAGAAAAACCCAGAAGCACAGATACGCAGTATTTT.

The genes are TRBV14 and TRBJ2-1; 10 bases match TRBD2. J lost 1 base, V lost 4 bases, and 7 bases had no gene match. The CDR3 length is 17 residues. Per germline, CDR1 SGHDN and CDR2 FVKESK. DNA for the CDR3: TGTGCCAGCAGCCTGACTCTGGGACTAGCGTCCTACAATGAGCAGTTCTTC. Protein sequence: CASSLTLGLASYNEQFF.

There are many counts of this clonotype. The chain recombines TRBV20-1 with TRBJ1-5, with D perhaps TRBD1 (6 bases). CDR1 is DFQATT, CDR2 SNEGSKA, per germline (reference sequence). The ends were cut back, 1 base at V and 2 bases at J, with 12 bases in the middle. The CDR3 is made up of 15 amino acids. CDR3 sequence reads: CSARVMGAGNQPQHF. The CDR3 bases are TGCAGTGCTAGAGTTATGGGGGCGGGCAATCAGCCCCAGCATTTT.

This chain connects TRBV4-1 to TRBJ1-5; TRBD1 might be the D (6 bases). Looked up from germline, CDR1 is MGHRA and CDR2 is YSYEKL. The length of the CDR3 is 18 residues. V lost 1 base and J 7 bases, leaving 23 bases between the germline ends. CDR3 protein: CASSQVRCLDSVFQPQHF. CDR3 nucleotide sequence: TGCGCCAGCAGCCAAGTTCGTTGCCTGGACAGCGTCTTCCAGCCCCAGCATTTT.

This clonotype was seen repeatedly, ten times or more. V usage is TRBV12-3 or TRBV12-4 and J usage is TRBJ2-7, with a weak D call TRBD1 (6 bases). The ends were cut back, 6 bases at V and 7 bases at J, with 16 bases in the middle. The CDR3 contains 13 residues. DNA of the CDR3: TGTGCCAGCAGCACAGGGACCCCTGGGGAGCAGTACTTC. This gives the protein CASSTGTPGEQYF.

This clonotype was detected ten times or more. V is TRBV3-1 and J is TRBJ1-5; D is undetermined. The V gene's germline CDR1 is LGHDT and CDR2 YNNKEL (reference sequence). This CDR3 region has 15 residues. V gave up 1 base and J gave up 1 base, with 8 bases separating them. CDR3 residues: CASSQGTLSNQPQHF. The CDR3 DNA reads TGTGCCAGCAGCCAAGGTACGCTCAGCAATCAGCCCCAGCATTTT.

This chain connects TRBV27 to TRBJ1-2, with D hard to call. CDR1 is MNHEY, CDR2 SMNVEV, per germline (reference sequence). Trimming left V 7 bases short and J 2 bases short, with 17 bases between. The CDR3 spans 15 residues. CDR3 coding DNA: TGTGCCAGCACCCTCATACCGGGTCTAAACTATGGCTACACCTTC. It yields the protein CASTLIPGLNYGYTF.

This clonotype has a count of ten or more. The chain couples TRBV12-3 or TRBV12-4 to TRBJ2-1; TRBD2 aligns across 12 bases. The CDR3 has 17 residues. Trimming cost V 5 bases and J 0 bases; bases outside gene matches: 5. Written as DNA, the CDR3 is TGTGCCAGCAGTGCAACTAGCGGGGGGTCCTCCTACAATGAGCAGTTCTTC. Its protein is CASSATSGGSSYNEQFF.

Worth noting for this clonotype: Being one base from a much bigger clone, this may be a read error. V and J are TRBV5-1 and TRBJ2-1; the match to TRBD2 covers 7 bases. CDR3 length: 14 amino acids. The germline V gene has CDR1 SGHRS and CDR2 YFSETQ. V lost 7 bases, J lost 4 bases, and 8 bases stayed unmatched. This CDR3 is CASGLVGEYNEQFF. The CDR3 DNA is TGCGCCAGCGGACTAGTGGGAGAATACAATGAGCAGTTCTTC.

This chain connects TRBV28 to TRBJ2-7; TRBD2 might be the D (6 bases). CDR1 is MDHEN and CDR2 is SYDVKM in the germline V gene. The CDR3 is 15 residues long. The V end lost 5 bases, the J end lost 0 bases, and 14 bases lay between the germline ends. DNA for the CDR3: TGTGCCAGCAGTCCTTGGCTCGGGAGCTCCTACGAGCAGTACTTC. It is translated as CASSPWLGSSYEQYF.

This clonotype was observed a few times. The chain uses TRBV27 and TRBJ1-4; D unclear. This CDR3 comprises 14 residues. V lost 7 bases and J 0 bases, leaving 9 bases between the germline ends. Germline V gene sequence: CDR1 MNHEY, CDR2 SMNVEV (reference sequence). DNA for the CDR3: TGTGCCAGCACCACCGTTGCAACTAATGAAAAACTGTTTTTT. It codes for CASTTVATNEKLFF. Full variable domain (outside the CDR3, taken from reference TRBV27 and TRBJ1-4): EAQVTQNPRYLITVTGKKLTVTCSQNMNHEYMSWYRQDPGLGLRQIYYSMNVEVTDKGDVPEGYKVSRKEKRNFPLILESPSPNQTSLYFCASTTVATNEKLFFGSGTQLSVL.

This clonotype was observed at least ten times. The chain is built from TRBV3-1 and TRBJ2-2; 9 bases map to TRBD2. V gave up 2 bases and J gave up 6 bases; unmatched junction bases: 7. The germline V gene has CDR1 LGHDT and CDR2 YNNKEL (reference sequence). The CDR3 loop spans 16 amino acids. The CDR3 DNA reads as TGTGCCAGCAGCCAAAGGGGCGGGGGGGCCCCCGGGGAGCTGTTTTTT. Translating it yields CASSQRGGGAPGELFF.

This clonotype was seen many times. The chain carries TRBV20-1 and TRBJ1-5, with 7 bases fitting TRBD1. CDR3 length: 16 amino acids. The junction had 8 bases not matched to a gene; V was cut back by 1 base and J by 2 bases. The V gene's germline CDR1 is DFQATT and CDR2 SNEGSKA (reference sequence). CDR3 sequence reads: CSARVPPGTGNQPQHF. The CDR3 coding sequence is TGCAGTGCTAGAGTTCCCCCCGGGACAGGCAATCAGCCCCAGCATTTT.

This clonotype was seen more than once but under ten times. The chain uses TRBV4-1 and TRBJ2-1, with 7 bases lining up with TRBD2. CDR3 length: 18 amino acids. The germline gives CDR1 MGHRA, CDR2 YSYEKL. J gave up 7 bases and V 1 base, and 16 bases lay outside the gene matches. The CDR3 bases are TGCGCCAGCAGCCAAGGTTTTGATGGCGGGAGCCGGAGAAATGAGCAGTTCTTC. Encoded protein: CASSQGFDGGSRRNEQFF.